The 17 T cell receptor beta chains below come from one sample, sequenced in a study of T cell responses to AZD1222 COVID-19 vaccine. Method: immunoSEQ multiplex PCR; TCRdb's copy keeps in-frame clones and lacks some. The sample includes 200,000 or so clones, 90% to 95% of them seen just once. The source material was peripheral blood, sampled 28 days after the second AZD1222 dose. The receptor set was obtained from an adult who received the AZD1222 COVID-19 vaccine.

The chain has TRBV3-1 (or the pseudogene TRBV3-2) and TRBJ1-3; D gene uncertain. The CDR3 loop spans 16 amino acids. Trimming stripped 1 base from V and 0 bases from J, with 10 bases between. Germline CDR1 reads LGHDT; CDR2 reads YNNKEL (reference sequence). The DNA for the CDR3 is TGTGCCAGCAGCCAAGGGGTCAGCTTCTCTGGAAACACCATATATTTT. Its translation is CASSQGVSFSGNTIYF.

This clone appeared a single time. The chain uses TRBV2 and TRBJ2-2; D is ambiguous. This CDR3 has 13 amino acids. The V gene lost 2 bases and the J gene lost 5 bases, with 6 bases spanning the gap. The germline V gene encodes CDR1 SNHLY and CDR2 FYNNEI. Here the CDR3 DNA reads TGTGCCAGCAGTGAAATGGGGACCGGGGAGCTGTTTTTT. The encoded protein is CASSEMGTGELFF.

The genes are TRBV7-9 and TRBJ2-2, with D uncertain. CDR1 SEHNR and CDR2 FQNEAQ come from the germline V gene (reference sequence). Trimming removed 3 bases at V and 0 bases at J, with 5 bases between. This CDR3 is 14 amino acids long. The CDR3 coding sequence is TGTGCCAGCAGCTTGACTTCGAACACCGGGGAGCTGTTTTTT. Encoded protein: CASSLTSNTGELFF.

CDR3 bases: TGTGCCAGCAGCTCGGCAGGGGGCTACGAGCAGTACTTC. It is translated as CASSSAGGYEQYF. The genes are TRBV7-2 and TRBJ2-7; TRBD1 agrees at 7 bases. This CDR3 spans 13 amino acids. Germline lookup yields CDR1 SGHTA and CDR2 FQGNSA. With 4 bases clipped from V and 3 bases from J, the junction kept 3 bases outside the gene matches.

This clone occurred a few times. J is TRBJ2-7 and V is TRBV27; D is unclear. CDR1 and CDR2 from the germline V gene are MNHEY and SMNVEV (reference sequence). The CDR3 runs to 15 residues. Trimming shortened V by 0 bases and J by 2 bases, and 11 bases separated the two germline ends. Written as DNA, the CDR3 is TGTGCCAGCAGTTTATCGGGTACGAGTCCCTACGAGCAGTACTTC. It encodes CASSLSGTSPYEQYF.

The CDR3 nucleotides read TGTGCCAGTATACAGACAGGGATGAACACTGAAGCTTTCTTT. Its translation is CASIQTGMNTEAFF. The chain couples TRBV19 to TRBJ1-1; 7 positions agree with TRBD1. There are 14 residues in the CDR3. Trimming took 7 bases from V and 0 from J; bases not matched to a gene: 5. The germline V gene has CDR1 LNHDA and CDR2 SQIVND (reference sequence).

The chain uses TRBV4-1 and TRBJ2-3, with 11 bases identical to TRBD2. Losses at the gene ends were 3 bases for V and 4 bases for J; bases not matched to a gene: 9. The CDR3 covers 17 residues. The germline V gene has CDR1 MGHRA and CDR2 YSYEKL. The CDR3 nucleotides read TGCGCCAGCAGCCAGTCTAGCGGGGGGTATCCCCCAGATACGCAGTATTTT. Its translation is CASSQSSGGYPPDTQYF.

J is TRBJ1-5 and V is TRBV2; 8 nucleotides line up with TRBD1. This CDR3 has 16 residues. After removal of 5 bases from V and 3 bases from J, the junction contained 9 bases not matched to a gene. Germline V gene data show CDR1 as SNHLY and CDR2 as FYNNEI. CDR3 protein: CASSSWTGRDNQPQHF. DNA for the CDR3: TGTGCCAGCAGTTCCTGGACAGGGAGGGACAATCAGCCCCAGCATTTT.

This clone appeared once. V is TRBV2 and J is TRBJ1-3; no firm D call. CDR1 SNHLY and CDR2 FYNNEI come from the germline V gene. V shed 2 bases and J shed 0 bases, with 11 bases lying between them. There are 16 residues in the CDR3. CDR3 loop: CASSEYDGNSGNTIYF. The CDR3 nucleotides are TGTGCCAGCAGTGAATATGACGGCAACTCTGGAAACACCATATATTTT.

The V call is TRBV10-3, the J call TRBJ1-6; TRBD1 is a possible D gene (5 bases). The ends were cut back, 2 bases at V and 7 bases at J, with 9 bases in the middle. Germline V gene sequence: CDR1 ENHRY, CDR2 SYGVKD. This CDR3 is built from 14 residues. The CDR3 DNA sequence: TGTGCCATCAGTGAGGGGGGGGGAAATTCACCCCTCCACTTT. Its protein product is CAISEGGGNSPLHF.

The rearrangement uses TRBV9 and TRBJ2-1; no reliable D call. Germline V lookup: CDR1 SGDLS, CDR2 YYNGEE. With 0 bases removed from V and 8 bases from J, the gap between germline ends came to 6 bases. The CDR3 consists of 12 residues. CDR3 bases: TGTGCCAGCAGCGTAGTTTCGGATGAGCAGTTCTTC. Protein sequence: CASSVVSDEQFF.

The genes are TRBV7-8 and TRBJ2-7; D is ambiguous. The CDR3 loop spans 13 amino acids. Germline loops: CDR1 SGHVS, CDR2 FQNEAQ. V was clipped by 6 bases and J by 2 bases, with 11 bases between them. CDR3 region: CASRGHGPYEQYF. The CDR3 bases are TGTGCCAGCAGAGGGCACGGGCCCTACGAGCAGTACTTC.

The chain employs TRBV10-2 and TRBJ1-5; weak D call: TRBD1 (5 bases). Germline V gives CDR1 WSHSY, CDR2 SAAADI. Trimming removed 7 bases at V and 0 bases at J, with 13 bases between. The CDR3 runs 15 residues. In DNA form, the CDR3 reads TGCGCCAGCACCCCCGGGGGGTCTAGCAATCAGCCCCAGCATTTT. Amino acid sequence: CASTPGGSSNQPQHF.

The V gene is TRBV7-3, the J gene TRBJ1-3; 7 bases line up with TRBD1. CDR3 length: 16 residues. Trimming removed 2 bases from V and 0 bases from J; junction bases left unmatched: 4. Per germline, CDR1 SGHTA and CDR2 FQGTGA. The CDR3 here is CASSLGGTASGNTIYF. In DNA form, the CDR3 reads TGTGCCAGCAGCTTAGGGGGGACAGCCTCTGGAAACACCATATATTTT.

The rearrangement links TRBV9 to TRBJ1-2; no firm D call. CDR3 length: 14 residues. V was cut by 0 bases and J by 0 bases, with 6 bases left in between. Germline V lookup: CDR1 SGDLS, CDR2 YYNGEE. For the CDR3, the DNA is TGTGCCAGCAGCGTAGACGGACCTAACTATGGCTACACCTTC. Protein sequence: CASSVDGPNYGYTF. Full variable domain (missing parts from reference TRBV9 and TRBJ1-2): DSGVTQTPKHLITATGQRVTLRCSPRSGDLSVYWYQQSLDQGLQFLIQYYNGEERAKGNILERFSAQQFPDLHSELNLSSLELGDSALYFCASSVDGPNYGYTFGSGTRLTVV.

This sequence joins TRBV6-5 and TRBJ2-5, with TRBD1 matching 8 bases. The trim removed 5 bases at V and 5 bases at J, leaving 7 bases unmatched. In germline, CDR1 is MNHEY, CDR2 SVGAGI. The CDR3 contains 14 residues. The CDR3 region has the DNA TGTGCCAGCAGTCTCGGACAGGGATGGGAGACCCAGTACTTC. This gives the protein CASSLGQGWETQYF.

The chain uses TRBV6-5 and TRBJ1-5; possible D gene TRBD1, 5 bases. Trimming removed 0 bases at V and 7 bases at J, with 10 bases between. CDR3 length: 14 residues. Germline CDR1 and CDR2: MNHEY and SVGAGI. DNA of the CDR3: TGTGCCAGCAGTTACTCTCAGGGAGGGCAGCCCCAGCATTTT. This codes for CASSYSQGGQPQHF.